These 12 T cell receptor beta chains originate from one sample sequenced in a study of CD8 T cells in Susac syndrome. Reverse transcription of roughly 0.5 to 1 ug RNA was carried out with random hexamers. MiXCR, applied by TCRdb to the immunoSEQ multiplex PCR reads, yields one record per CDR3 protein. The sample lists fewer than 350,000 distinct CDR3 sequences; almost 85% were seen once. Source material: CD8+ T cells from PBMCs. All receptors come from a human donor with multiple sclerosis.

This chain joins TRBV7-9 and TRBJ1-1; a weak D match, TRBD1 (5 bases). CDR3 length: 15 residues. Trimming pared 0 bases from V and 4 bases from J, leaving 12 bases between. Germline lookup yields CDR1 SEHNR and CDR2 FQNEAQ (reference sequence). CDR3 residues: CASSLAKGEVTEAFF. In nucleotides, the CDR3 is TGTGCCAGCAGCTTAGCAAAAGGGGAGGTCACTGAAGCTTTCTTT.

The chain couples TRBV2 to TRBJ2-5; 13 nucleotides agree with TRBD2. The CDR3 length is 17 residues. CDR1 is SNHLY, CDR2 FYNNEI, per germline. Trimming cost V 5 bases and J 1 base; bases outside gene matches: 7. Written as DNA, the CDR3 is TGTGCCAGCAGTCCGGGACTAGCGGGATTTGGCCAAGAGACCCAGTACTTC. Residues: CASSPGLAGFGQETQYF.

V and J are TRBV18 and TRBJ1-5; 7 bases are shared with TRBD1. CDR1 and CDR2 from the germline V gene are KGHSH and LQKENI. V dropped 3 bases and J dropped 0; count of bases not matched to a gene: 5. CDR3 length: 16 residues. CDR3 in DNA: TGTGCCAGCTCACCTGGACAGGATCATAGCAATCAGCCCCAGCATTTT. Translating it yields CASSPGQDHSNQPQHF.

V and J are TRBV6-5 and TRBJ2-5; D may be TRBD1 or TRBD2 (6 bases each). V lost 8 bases and J lost 3, with 22 bases in between. The length of the CDR3 is 16 residues. The germline V gene has CDR1 MNHEY and CDR2 SVGAGI. This CDR3 reads CASQLLGGSSEETQYF. The CDR3 DNA reads TGTGCCAGCCAGTTACTGGGGGGCTCATCGGAAGAGACCCAGTACTTC.

The chain carries TRBV30 and TRBJ1-2; no clear D. Germline V CDR1 and CDR2: GTSNPN, SVGIG (reference sequence). The V and J ends lost 5 bases and 2 bases respectively, with 12 bases between them. The CDR3 sequence is 13 residues long. CDR3 amino acids: CAWAHTANYGYTF. In nucleotides, the CDR3 is TGTGCCTGGGCCCATACAGCGAACTATGGCTACACCTTC.

The rearrangement links TRBV28 to TRBJ1-5; maybe TRBD1 (5 bases). Germline-derived CDR1 and CDR2 are MDHEN and SYDVKM. This CDR3 spans 18 amino acids. The ends were cut back, 4 bases at V and 7 bases at J, with 26 bases in the middle. The chain's CDR3 is CASSSIPTLATDRQPQHF. In DNA, the CDR3 is TGTGCCAGCAGTTCCATACCCACCCTAGCAACCGACAGACAGCCCCAGCATTTT.

The V gene is TRBV7-9, the J gene TRBJ2-7; no definite D call. This CDR3 is built from 13 residues. The V end lost 4 bases, the J end lost 3 bases, and 10 bases lay between the germline ends. Looked up from germline, CDR1 is SEHNR and CDR2 is FQNEAQ (reference sequence). The CDR3 DNA reads as TGTGCCAGCAGCTCTTTCGGTTTCTACGAGCAGTACTTC. Its protein product is CASSSFGFYEQYF.

This chain links TRBV27 with TRBJ2-3; 12 nucleotides align to TRBD2. The CDR3 sequence is 16 residues long. In germline, CDR1 is MNHEY, CDR2 SMNVEV (reference sequence). V was clipped by 5 bases and J by 4 bases; unmatched bases: 7. The CDR3 nucleotides are TGTGCCAGCAGTCCATGGACTAGCGGGACGGCAGATACGCAGTATTTT. This sequence encodes CASSPWTSGTADTQYF.

This clonotype was observed a few times. The chain is built from TRBV15 and TRBJ1-2; a weak D match, TRBD1 (6 bases). The V end was cut by 3 bases, the J end by 7 bases, with 9 bases between. This CDR3 is built from 12 residues. Per germline, CDR1 LNHNV and CDR2 YYDKDF (reference sequence). The CDR3 nucleotides are TGTGCCACCAGCAGTACGGGGGCTGGCTACACCTTC. Translation gives CATSSTGAGYTF.

The chain has TRBV28 and TRBJ1-5; weak D call: TRBD1 (6 bases). There are 15 residues in the CDR3. V was shortened by 3 bases and J by 9 bases, with 18 bases between the two germline ends. Germline V CDR1 and CDR2: MDHEN, SYDVKM. As DNA, the CDR3 is TGTGCCAGCAGTTTGAGACAGGTCCAGACGGGGCCCCAGCATTTT. It yields the protein CASSLRQVQTGPQHF.

The chain combines TRBV28 with TRBJ2-7, with D uncertain. There are 13 residues in the CDR3. Germline-derived CDR1 and CDR2 are MDHEN and SYDVKM. Trimming removed 5 bases from V and 3 bases from J, with 11 bases in between. The CDR3 DNA is TGTGCCAGCAGTCTCACAGTGGACTACGAGCAGTACTTC. Translating gives CASSLTVDYEQYF.

The rearrangement uses TRBV12-3 or TRBV12-4 and TRBJ1-2; D gene unclear. The germline V and J ends were trimmed by 3 bases and 4 bases, with 9 bases remaining between them. The length of the CDR3 is 13 residues. CDR3 sequence: CASSFAPSYGYTF. DNA for the CDR3: TGTGCCAGCAGTTTCGCACCAAGCTATGGCTACACCTTC.